Following are 25 T cell receptor beta chains from one sample sequenced in a study of cytomegalovirus exposure and HLA in healthy donors. This PCR relied on a set of 60 Vbeta primers and 13 Jbeta primers. Sequencing was performed with immunoSEQ multiplex PCR; in TCRdb, only in-frame clones are kept and a portion is missing. The table records hundreds of thousands of clones, approximately 90% of them present only once. Sequencing was performed on PBMCs. Receptors originate from a woman aged 18-29 years in good health and CMV-seronegative.

Turning to this clone: The CDR3 ends on some other residue instead of the conserved phenylalanine or tryptophan, so this is likely a read error. Because the CDR3's place on the DNA is in doubt, the DNA is left out and the CDR3 is given as listed by TCRdb. The V call is TRBV5-1, the J call TRBJ2-7; TRBD1 is taken as the D call from the table, unchecked against the DNA. Germline CDR1 SGHRS, CDR2 YFSETQ. A total of 9 residues make up the CDR3, ends included. CDR3 in amino acids: CASSSRQAL.

This rearrangement joins TRBV27 to TRBJ2-1; 10 bases are a match to TRBD2. V shed 4 bases, J shed 5 bases, and the junction held 8 bases outside the gene matches. This CDR3 is built from 16 residues. Germline V CDR1 and CDR2: MNHEY, SMNVEV (reference sequence). CDR3 residues: CASSSIPSGGNNEQFF. For the CDR3, the DNA is TGTGCCAGCAGTTCGATACCTAGCGGGGGAAACAATGAGCAGTTCTTC.

The chain uses TRBV30 and TRBJ2-3; TRBD1 might be the D (6 bases). The CDR3 spans 14 residues. Germline CDR1 is GTSNPN and CDR2 is SVGIG (reference sequence). The ends were cut back, 0 bases at V and 3 bases at J, with 10 bases in the middle. Here the CDR3 DNA reads TGTGCCTGGAGTGTCTTAGGGGGTACAGATACGCAGTATTTT. It codes for CAWSVLGGTDTQYF.

The J gene is TRBJ2-2, the V gene TRBV11-3; D is uncertain. The CDR3 contains 16 residues. The V gene's germline CDR1 is SGHNT and CDR2 YENEEA. With 1 base removed from V and 3 bases from J, the gap between germline ends came to 12 bases. As DNA, the CDR3 is TGTGCCAGCAGCTTAGGTCGCCCGGGTGACACCGGGGAGCTGTTTTTT. Translated: CASSLGRPGDTGELFF.

The chain uses TRBV6-5 and TRBJ2-1; 11 nucleotides match TRBD2. This CDR3 contains 15 residues. After removal of 5 bases from V and 3 bases from J, the junction contained 3 bases not matched to a gene. Germline loops: CDR1 MNHEY, CDR2 SVGAGI. The CDR3 nucleotides are TGTGCCAGCAGTACTAGCGGGGGTATCTACAATGAGCAGTTCTTC. Translated, it gives CASSTSGGIYNEQFF.

The V and J genes are TRBV27 and TRBJ1-2; TRBD1 matches 7 bases. CDR3 length equals 16 residues. The V gene's germline CDR1 is MNHEY and CDR2 SMNVEV (reference sequence). After removal of 7 bases from V and 1 base from J, the junction contained 12 bases not matched to a gene. CDR3: CASIGPTGVGNYGYTF. CDR3 coding DNA: TGTGCCAGCATCGGACCAACAGGGGTGGGTAACTATGGCTACACCTTC.

The chain carries TRBV7-9 and TRBJ2-7; D may be TRBD1 (7 bases). CDR3 size: 13 residues. The V gene lost 7 bases and the J gene lost 6 bases, with 16 bases spanning the gap. Germline CDR1 and CDR2: SEHNR and FQNEAQ (reference sequence). CDR3 sequence reads: CASTQGGTGEQYF. The CDR3 DNA sequence: TGTGCCAGCACCCAGGGGGGTACGGGCGAGCAGTACTTC.

The chain carries TRBV7-2 and TRBJ2-7; possibly TRBD2 for D (7 bases). CDR3 size: 15 residues. Trimming took 5 bases from V and 4 from J, leaving 18 bases between them. CDR1 and CDR2 from the germline V gene are SGHTA and FQGNSA. The CDR3 DNA reads as TGTGCCAGCAGCCCGGGGGGCGGGGTACCATACGAGCAGTACTTC. Its protein is CASSPGGGVPYEQYF.

This clone was detected once. The rearrangement uses TRBV27 and TRBJ1-2; no clear D. CDR1 is MNHEY and CDR2 is SMNVEV in the germline V gene (reference sequence). The CDR3 is made up of 15 amino acids. V lost 4 bases to trimming and J lost 5 bases, with 17 bases between them. CDR3 sequence (DNA): TGTGCCAGCAGTTCTTCCCCGGGAGCATCTTATGGCTACACCTTC. This sequence encodes CASSSSPGASYGYTF.

The DNA for the CDR3 is TGTGCCAGCAGTTCGGGACTGAGATACGAGCAGTACTTC. This codes for CASSSGLRYEQYF. The gene calls are TRBV28 and TRBJ2-7, with D possibly being TRBD2 (6 bases). V was cut by 4 bases and J by 4 bases, with 11 bases left in between. CDR1 and CDR2 from the germline V gene are MDHEN and SYDVKM. The CDR3 sequence is 13 residues long.

The chain joins TRBV15 to TRBJ1-1, with TRBD1 identical over 7 bases. Germline trimming cut 3 bases from V and 7 bases from J; bases unmatched to any gene: 5. This CDR3 spans 13 amino acids. Germline CDR1 LNHNV, CDR2 YYDKDF (reference sequence). The CDR3 region is CATSSPGTVEAFF. Here the CDR3 DNA reads TGTGCCACCAGCAGCCCCGGGACAGTTGAAGCTTTCTTT.

The rearrangement uses TRBV30 and TRBJ1-2; 7 bases agree with TRBD1. Germline V CDR1 and CDR2: GTSNPN, SVGIG (reference sequence). CDR3 size: 11 residues. J gave up 4 bases and V 4 bases, and 0 bases lay outside the gene matches. The CDR3 DNA follows: TGTGCCTGGACAGGGGGCTATGGCTACACCTTC. Translated: CAWTGGYGYTF.

Here the CDR3 DNA reads TGCGCCAGCAGTGAGTCCAGGGGCCCCTACGAGCAGTACTTC. Amino acid sequence: CASSESRGPYEQYF. The rearrangement joins TRBV10-1 to TRBJ2-7; D perhaps matches TRBD1 (6 bases). V was pared by 0 bases and J by 2 bases, with 8 bases between. This CDR3 spans 14 amino acids. Germline CDR1 is WNHNN and CDR2 is SYGVQD (reference sequence).

This clone was recorded once. The chain links TRBV5-1 to TRBJ2-7; TRBD1 matches 8 bases. After removal of 2 bases from V and 1 base from J, the junction contained 11 bases not matched to a gene. The CDR3 extends over 17 amino acids. The V gene's germline CDR1 is SGHRS and CDR2 YFSETQ. This chain's CDR3 is CASSLSLTGAPSYEQYF. CDR3 in DNA: TGCGCCAGCAGCTTAAGCCTGACAGGGGCCCCGTCCTACGAGCAGTACTTC.

This clone was detected once. This sequence joins TRBV5-5 and TRBJ2-5; 7 positions match TRBD1. The length of the CDR3 is 16 residues. Trimming removed 4 bases from V and 4 bases from J; junction bases left unmatched: 13. Germline loops: CDR1 SGHKS, CDR2 YYEKEE (reference sequence). This chain's CDR3 is CASSPDADRDPETQYF. The CDR3 region has the DNA TGTGCCAGCAGCCCGGACGCTGACAGGGACCCAGAGACCCAGTACTTC. Supplemented by reference TRBV5-5 and TRBJ2-5, the full variable domain reads DAGVTQSPTHLIKTRGQQVTLRCSPISGHKSVSWYQQVLGQGPQFIFQYYEKEERGRGNFPDRFSARQFPNYSSELNVNALLLGDSALYLCASSPDADRDPETQYFGPGTRLLVL.

With regard to this clone: Sequence at one end of the junction differs from germline and may be a read error. This chain connects TRBV9 to TRBJ2-3, with TRBD2 identical over 9 bases. This CDR3 contains 15 residues. Germline lookup yields CDR1 SGDLS and CDR2 YYNGEE. The CDR3, as DNA: TGTGCCAGCAGCTCGCGGGGGGGTAGCACAGATACGCGGTATTTT. Translated, it gives CASSSRGGSTDTRYF.

The chain uses TRBV5-1 and TRBJ2-1; 11 nucleotides align to TRBD1. The length of the CDR3 is 16 residues. The germline CDR1 and CDR2 sequences are SGHRS and YFSETQ. With 4 bases clipped from V and 7 bases from J, the junction kept 10 bases outside the gene matches. The CDR3 bases are TGCGCCAGCAGCCGGAGGGACAGGGGGACGGCAAATGAGCAGTTCTTC. The encoded protein is CASSRRDRGTANEQFF. The complete variable domain, with remaining parts taken from reference TRBV5-1 and TRBJ2-1, reads KAGVTQTPRYLIKTRGQQVTLSCSPISGHRSVSWYQQTPGQGLQFLFEYFSETQRNKGNFPGRFSGRQFSNSRSEMNVSTLELGDSALYLCASSRRDRGTANEQFFGPGTRLTVL.

J is TRBJ2-5 and V is TRBV7-8; 7 bases are shared with TRBD1. The CDR3 loop spans 16 amino acids. Per germline, CDR1 SGHVS and CDR2 FQNEAQ. Trimming cost V 5 bases and J 1 base; bases outside gene matches: 10. The CDR3 sequence: CASSHTRTGGQETQYF. The CDR3 DNA follows: TGTGCCAGCAGCCACACGCGGACAGGAGGCCAAGAGACCCAGTACTTC.

The V call is TRBV5-5, the J call TRBJ2-7; D remains ambiguous. The CDR3 length is 16 residues. In germline, CDR1 is SGHKS, CDR2 YYEKEE (reference sequence). V lost 3 bases and J 0 bases, leaving 16 bases between the germline ends. The CDR3 spells CASSSPGFSSSYEQYF. The CDR3 DNA reads TGTGCCAGCAGCTCACCCGGGTTCTCGAGCTCCTACGAGCAGTACTTC.

The V call is TRBV19, the J call TRBJ2-3; D is possibly TRBD2 (6 bases). Trimming left V 3 bases short and J 1 base short, with 23 bases between. The CDR3 totals 19 residues. Germline V gene data show CDR1 as LNHDA and CDR2 as SQIVND (reference sequence). CDR3 coding DNA: TGTGCCAGTAGTATGGAGGGAGAGGGTACCCTGGTCGGCACAGATACGCAGTATTTT. This encodes CASSMEGEGTLVGTDTQYF.

This chain joins TRBV16 and TRBJ1-1; tentatively, D is TRBD1 (6 bases). The CDR3 consists of 13 residues. The V and J ends lost 6 bases and 4 bases respectively, with 12 bases between them. Germline V gene sequence: CDR1 KGHSY, CDR2 FQNENV. CDR3 residues: CASRQGWGTEAFF. CDR3 nucleotide sequence: TGTGCCAGCAGACAGGGCTGGGGCACTGAAGCTTTCTTT.

The CDR3 DNA sequence: TGTGCCAGCAGCCGGGAATTGCAAGAGACCCAGTACTTC. It is translated as CASSRELQETQYF. The chain has TRBV2 and TRBJ2-5, with D maybe TRBD2 (5 bases). Trimming removed 6 bases at V and 2 bases at J, with 10 bases between. The CDR3 sequence is 13 residues long. The germline gives CDR1 SNHLY, CDR2 FYNNEI.

The chain links TRBV29-1 to TRBJ2-7, with D unclear. Trimming removed 1 base at V and 4 bases at J, with 11 bases between. The CDR3 runs to 13 residues. The germline CDR1 and CDR2 sequences are SQVTM and ANQGSEA. CDR3 bases: TGCAGCGTTGAAGCAGAGGATTCTTACGAGCAGTACTTC. Its protein product is CSVEAEDSYEQYF.

V usage is TRBV7-9 and J usage is TRBJ2-6, with 9 positions matching TRBD1. The CDR3 has 19 residues. With 5 bases clipped from V and 3 bases from J, the junction kept 14 bases outside the gene matches. The germline V gene has CDR1 SEHNR and CDR2 FQNEAQ (reference sequence). The CDR3 region is CASSPSWDRESFGANVLTF. As DNA, the CDR3 is TGTGCCAGCAGCCCTAGTTGGGACAGGGAAAGCTTTGGGGCCAACGTCCTGACTTTC.

About this clone itself: Compared with germline, one end of the junction differs, possibly owing to a read error. The CDR3 loop reads CARSLAWSGYF. The CDR3 nucleotides read TGTGCCAGAAGCTTGGCTTGGTCCGGGTATTTT. The chain employs TRBV5-3 and TRBJ1-4; D unresolved. TRBV5-3 is treated as an ORF (open reading frame) with a function not yet certain. The CDR3 totals 11 residues.